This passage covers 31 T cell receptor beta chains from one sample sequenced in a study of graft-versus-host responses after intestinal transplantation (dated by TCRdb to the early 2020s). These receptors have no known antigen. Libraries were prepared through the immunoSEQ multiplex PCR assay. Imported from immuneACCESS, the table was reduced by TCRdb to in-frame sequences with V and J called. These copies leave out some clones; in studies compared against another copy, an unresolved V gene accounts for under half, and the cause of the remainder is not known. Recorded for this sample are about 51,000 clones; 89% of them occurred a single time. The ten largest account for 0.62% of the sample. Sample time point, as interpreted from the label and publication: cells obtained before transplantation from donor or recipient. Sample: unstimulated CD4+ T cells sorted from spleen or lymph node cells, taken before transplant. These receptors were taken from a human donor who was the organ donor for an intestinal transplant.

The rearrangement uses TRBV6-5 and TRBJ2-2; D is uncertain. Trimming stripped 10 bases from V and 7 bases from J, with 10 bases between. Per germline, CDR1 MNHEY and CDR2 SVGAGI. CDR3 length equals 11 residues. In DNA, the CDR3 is TGTGCCACCGCCTACCTCGGGGAGCTGTTTTTT. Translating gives CATAYLGELFF.

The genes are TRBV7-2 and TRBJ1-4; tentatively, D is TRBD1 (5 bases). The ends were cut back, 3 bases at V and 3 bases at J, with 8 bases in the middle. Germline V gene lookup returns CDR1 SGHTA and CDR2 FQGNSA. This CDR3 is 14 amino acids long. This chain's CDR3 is CASSLGRANEKLFF. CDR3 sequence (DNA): TGTGCCAGCAGCTTGGGCAGGGCTAATGAAAAACTGTTTTTT.

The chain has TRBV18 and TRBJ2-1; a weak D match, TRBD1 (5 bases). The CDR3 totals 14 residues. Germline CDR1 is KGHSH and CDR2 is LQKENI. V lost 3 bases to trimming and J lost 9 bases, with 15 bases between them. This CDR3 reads CASSPPTAIPEQFF. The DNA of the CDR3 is TGTGCCAGCTCACCCCCGACAGCGATTCCTGAGCAGTTCTTC.

In DNA form, the CDR3 reads TGTGCCAGCAGCTTGGGGACAGTTAGAGAGCAGTTCTTC. Its protein is CASSLGTVREQFF. The chain links TRBV5-5 to TRBJ2-1, with D possibly TRBD1 on 6 matching bases. V was cut by 0 bases and J by 10 bases, with 11 bases left in between. CDR3 length equals 13 residues. CDR1 and CDR2 (germline): SGHKS, YYEKEE (reference sequence).

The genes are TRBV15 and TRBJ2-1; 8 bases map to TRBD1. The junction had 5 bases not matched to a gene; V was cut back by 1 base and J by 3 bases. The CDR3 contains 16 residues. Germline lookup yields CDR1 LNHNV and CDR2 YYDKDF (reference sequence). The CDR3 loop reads CATSRGSGGNYNEQFF. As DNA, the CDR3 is TGTGCCACCAGCAGAGGGTCAGGGGGCAACTACAATGAGCAGTTCTTC. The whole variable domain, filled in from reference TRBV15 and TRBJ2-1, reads DAMVIQNPRYQVTQFGKPVTLSCSQTLNHNVMYWYQQKSSQAPKLLFHYYDKDFNNEADTPDNFQSRRPNTSFCFLDIRSPGLGDTAMYLCATSRGSGGNYNEQFFGPGTRLTVL.

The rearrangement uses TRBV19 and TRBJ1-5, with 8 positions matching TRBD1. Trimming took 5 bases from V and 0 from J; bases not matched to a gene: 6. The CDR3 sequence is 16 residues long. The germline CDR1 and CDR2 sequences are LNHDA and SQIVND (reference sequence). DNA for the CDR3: TGTGCCAGTAGTGTTCGCGGGACAGGTAGCAATCAGCCCCAGCATTTT. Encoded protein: CASSVRGTGSNQPQHF.

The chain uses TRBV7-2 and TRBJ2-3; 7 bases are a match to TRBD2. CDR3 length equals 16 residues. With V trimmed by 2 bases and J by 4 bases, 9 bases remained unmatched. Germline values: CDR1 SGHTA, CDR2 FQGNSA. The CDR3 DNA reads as TGTGCCAGCAGCTTATCTCAGAGACTAGCCGCAGATACGCAGTATTTT. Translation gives CASSLSQRLAADTQYF. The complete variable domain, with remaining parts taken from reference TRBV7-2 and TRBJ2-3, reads GAGVSQSPSNKVTEKGKDVELRCDPISGHTALYWYRQSLGQGLEFLIYFQGNSAPDKSGLPSDRFSAERTGGSVSTLTIQRTQQEDSAVYLCASSLSQRLAADTQYFGPGTRLTVL.

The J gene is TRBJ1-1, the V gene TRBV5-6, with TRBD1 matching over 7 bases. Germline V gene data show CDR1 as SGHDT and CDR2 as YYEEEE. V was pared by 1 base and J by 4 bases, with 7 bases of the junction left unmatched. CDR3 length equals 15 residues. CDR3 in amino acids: CASSLNIGGSTEAFF. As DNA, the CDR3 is TGTGCCAGCAGCTTGAACATAGGGGGCAGCACTGAAGCTTTCTTT.

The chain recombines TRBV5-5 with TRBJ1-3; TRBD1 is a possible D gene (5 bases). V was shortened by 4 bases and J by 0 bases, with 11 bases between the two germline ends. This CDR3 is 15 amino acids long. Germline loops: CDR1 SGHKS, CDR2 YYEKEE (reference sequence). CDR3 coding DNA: TGTGCCAGCAGCCGGACACGGAACTCTGGAAACACCATATATTTT. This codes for CASSRTRNSGNTIYF.

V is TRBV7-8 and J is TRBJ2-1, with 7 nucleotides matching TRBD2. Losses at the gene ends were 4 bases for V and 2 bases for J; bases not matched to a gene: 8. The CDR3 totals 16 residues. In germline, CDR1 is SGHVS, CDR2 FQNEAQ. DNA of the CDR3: TGTGCCAGCAGCTCGTTTACTAGCGTCCCCTACAATGAGCAGTTCTTC. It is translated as CASSSFTSVPYNEQFF.

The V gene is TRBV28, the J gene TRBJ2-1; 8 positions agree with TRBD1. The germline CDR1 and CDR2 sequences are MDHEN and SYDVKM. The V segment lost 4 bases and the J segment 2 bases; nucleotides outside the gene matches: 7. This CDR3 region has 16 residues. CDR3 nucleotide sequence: TGTGCCAGCAGTTCCTCCAGGGGGCGACCCTACAATGAGCAGTTCTTC. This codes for CASSSSRGRPYNEQFF.

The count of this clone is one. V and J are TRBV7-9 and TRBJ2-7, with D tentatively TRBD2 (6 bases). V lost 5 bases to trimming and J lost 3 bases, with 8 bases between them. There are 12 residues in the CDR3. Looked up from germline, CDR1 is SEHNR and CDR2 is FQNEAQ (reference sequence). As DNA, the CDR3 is TGTGCCAGCAGCACCGGGAGCTACGAGCAGTACTTC. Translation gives CASSTGSYEQYF. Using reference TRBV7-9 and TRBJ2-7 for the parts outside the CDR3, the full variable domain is DTGVSQNPRHKITKRGQNVTFRCDPISEHNRLYWYRQTLGQGPEFLTYFQNEAQLEKSRLLSDRFSAERPKGSFSTLEIQRTEQGDSAMYLCASSTGSYEQYFGPGTRLTVT.

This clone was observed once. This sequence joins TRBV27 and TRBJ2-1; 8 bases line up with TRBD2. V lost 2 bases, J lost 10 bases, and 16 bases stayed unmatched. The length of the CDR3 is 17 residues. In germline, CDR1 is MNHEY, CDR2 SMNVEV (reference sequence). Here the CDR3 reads CASSLILGGRTRGEQFF. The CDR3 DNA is TGTGCCAGCAGTTTAATTCTAGGCGGGAGGACCCGGGGCGAGCAGTTCTTC.

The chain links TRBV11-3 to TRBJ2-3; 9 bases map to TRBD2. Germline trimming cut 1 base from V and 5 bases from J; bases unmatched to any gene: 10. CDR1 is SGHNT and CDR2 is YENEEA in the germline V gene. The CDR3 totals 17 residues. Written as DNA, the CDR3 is TGTGCCAGCAGCTTAGGAACGGCGGGAGGGCCCCAAGATACGCAGTATTTT. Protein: CASSLGTAGGPQDTQYF.

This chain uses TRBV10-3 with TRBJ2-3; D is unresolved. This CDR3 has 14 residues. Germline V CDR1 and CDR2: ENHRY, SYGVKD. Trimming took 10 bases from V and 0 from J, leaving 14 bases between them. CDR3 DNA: TGTGCCACCCTCGATGCGGTGAGCACAGATACGCAGTATTTT. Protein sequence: CATLDAVSTDTQYF.

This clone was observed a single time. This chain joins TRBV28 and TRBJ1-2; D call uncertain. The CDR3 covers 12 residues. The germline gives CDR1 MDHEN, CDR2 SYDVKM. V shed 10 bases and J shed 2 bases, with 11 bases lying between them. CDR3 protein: CAIWRVNYGYTF. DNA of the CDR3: TGTGCCATCTGGAGGGTCAACTATGGCTACACCTTC.

The DNA of the CDR3 is TGTGCCTGGAAAGGACAGGGAAATCAGCCCCAGCATTTT. Amino acid sequence: CAWKGQGNQPQHF. This rearrangement joins TRBV30 to TRBJ1-5; 8 nucleotides match TRBD1. The CDR3 has 13 residues. Germline V gene data show CDR1 as GTSNPN and CDR2 as SVGIG (reference sequence). J lost 4 bases, V lost 4 bases, and 3 bases had no gene match.

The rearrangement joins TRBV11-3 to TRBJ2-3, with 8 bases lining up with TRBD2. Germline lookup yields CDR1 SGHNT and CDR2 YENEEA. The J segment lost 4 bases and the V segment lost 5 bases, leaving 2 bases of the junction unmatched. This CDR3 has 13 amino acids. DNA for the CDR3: TGTGCCAGCAGCCCCGGGGGGGCAGATACGCAGTATTTT. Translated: CASSPGGADTQYF.

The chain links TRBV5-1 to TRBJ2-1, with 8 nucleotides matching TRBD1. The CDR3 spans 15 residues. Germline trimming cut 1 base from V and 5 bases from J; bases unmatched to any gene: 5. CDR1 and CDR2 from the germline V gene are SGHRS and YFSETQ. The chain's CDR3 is CASSLTSGGNNEQFF. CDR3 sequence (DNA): TGCGCCAGCAGCTTGACGTCAGGGGGCAACAATGAGCAGTTCTTC.

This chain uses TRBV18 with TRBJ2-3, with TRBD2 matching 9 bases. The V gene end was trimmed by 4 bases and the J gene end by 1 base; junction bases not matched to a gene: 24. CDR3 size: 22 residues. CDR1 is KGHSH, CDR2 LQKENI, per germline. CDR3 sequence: CASSRRASGKRPLALGTDTQYF. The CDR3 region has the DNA TGTGCCAGCTCACGACGGGCTAGCGGGAAGAGGCCACTAGCACTTGGCACAGATACGCAGTATTTT.

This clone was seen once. CDR3 loop: CASSLAGGPYEQYF. In DNA, the CDR3 is TGTGCCAGCAGTTTAGCGGGAGGGCCCTACGAGCAGTACTTC. The J gene is TRBJ2-7, the V gene TRBV27, with 9 bases matching TRBD2. The CDR3 covers 14 residues. Trimming removed 2 bases from V and 2 bases from J; junction bases left unmatched: 1. Germline CDR1 is MNHEY and CDR2 is SMNVEV (reference sequence).

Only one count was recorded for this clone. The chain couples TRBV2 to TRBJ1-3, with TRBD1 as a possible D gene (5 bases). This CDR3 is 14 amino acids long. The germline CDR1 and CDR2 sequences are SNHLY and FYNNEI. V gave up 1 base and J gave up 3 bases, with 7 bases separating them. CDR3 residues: CASSEGQIGNTIYF. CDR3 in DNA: TGTGCCAGCAGTGAAGGACAGATTGGAAACACCATATATTTT.

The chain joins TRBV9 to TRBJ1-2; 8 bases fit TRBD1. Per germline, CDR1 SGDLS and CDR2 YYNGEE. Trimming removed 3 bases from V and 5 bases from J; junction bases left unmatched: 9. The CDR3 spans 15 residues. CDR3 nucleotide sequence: TGTGCCAGCAGCGCCGCCGGGACAGGCAATTATGGCTACACCTTC. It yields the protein CASSAAGTGNYGYTF.

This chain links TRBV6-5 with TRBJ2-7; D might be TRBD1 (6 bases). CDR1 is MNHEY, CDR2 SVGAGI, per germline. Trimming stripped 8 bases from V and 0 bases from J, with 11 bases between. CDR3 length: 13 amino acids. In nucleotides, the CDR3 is TGTGCCAGCGCTTCGACAGGCTCCTACGAGCAGTACTTC. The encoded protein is CASASTGSYEQYF.

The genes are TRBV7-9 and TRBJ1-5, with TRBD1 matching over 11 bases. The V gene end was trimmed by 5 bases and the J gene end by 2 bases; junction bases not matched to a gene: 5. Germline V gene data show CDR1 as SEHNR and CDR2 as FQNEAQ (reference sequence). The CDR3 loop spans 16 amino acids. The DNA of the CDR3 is TGTGCCAGCAGCGGACAGGGGGCTTGGGGCAATCAGCCCCAGCATTTT. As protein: CASSGQGAWGNQPQHF.

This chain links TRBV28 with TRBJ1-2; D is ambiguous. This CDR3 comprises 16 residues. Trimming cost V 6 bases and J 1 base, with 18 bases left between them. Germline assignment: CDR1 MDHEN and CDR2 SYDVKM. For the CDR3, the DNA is TGTGCCAGCAGAAACGCCAAGGCATCGGGTAACTATGGCTACACCTTC. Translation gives CASRNAKASGNYGYTF.

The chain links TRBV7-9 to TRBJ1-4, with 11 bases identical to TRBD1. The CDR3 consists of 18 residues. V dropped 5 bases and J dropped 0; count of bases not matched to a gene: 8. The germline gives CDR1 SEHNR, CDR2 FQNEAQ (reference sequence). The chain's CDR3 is CASSLGQGAIATNEKLFF. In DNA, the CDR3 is TGTGCCAGCAGCCTAGGACAGGGGGCGATTGCAACTAATGAAAAACTGTTTTTT.

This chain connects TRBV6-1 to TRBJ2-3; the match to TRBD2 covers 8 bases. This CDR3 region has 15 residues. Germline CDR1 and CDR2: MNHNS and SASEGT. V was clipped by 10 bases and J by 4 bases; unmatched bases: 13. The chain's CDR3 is CATRIGTSQPDTQYF. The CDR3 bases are TGTGCCACCAGAATAGGGACTAGTCAACCAGATACGCAGTATTTT.

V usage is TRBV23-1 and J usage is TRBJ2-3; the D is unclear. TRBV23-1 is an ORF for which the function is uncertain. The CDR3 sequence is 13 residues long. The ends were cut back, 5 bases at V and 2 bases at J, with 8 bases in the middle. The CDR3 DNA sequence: TGCGCCAGCAGTGGCCGATACACAGATACGCAGTATTTT. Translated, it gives CASSGRYTDTQYF.

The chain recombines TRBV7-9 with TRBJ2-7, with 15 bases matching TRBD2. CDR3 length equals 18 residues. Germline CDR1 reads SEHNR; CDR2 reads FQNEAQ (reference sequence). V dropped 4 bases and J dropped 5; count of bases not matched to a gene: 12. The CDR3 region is CASSSLRMGLAGGNEQYF. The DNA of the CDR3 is TGTGCCAGCAGCTCGCTTAGAATGGGACTAGCGGGAGGAAACGAGCAGTACTTC.

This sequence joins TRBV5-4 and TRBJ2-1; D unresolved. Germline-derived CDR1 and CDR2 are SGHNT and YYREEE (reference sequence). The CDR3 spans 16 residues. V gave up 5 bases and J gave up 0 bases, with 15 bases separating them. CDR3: CASSSGSPSSYNEQFF. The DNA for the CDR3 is TGTGCCAGCAGTTCAGGATCTCCGAGCTCCTACAATGAGCAGTTCTTC.